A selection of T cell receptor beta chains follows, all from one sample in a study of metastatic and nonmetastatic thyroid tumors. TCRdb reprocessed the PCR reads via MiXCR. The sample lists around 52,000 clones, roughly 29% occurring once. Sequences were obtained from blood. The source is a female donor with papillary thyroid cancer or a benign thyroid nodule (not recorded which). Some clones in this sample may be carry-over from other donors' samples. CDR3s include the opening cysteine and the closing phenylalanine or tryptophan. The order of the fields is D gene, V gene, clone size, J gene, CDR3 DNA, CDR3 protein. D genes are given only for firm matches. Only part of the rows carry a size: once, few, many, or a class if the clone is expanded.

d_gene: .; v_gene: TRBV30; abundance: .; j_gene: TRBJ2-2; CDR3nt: TGTGCCTGGAATCAGGGCACGAACACCGGGGAGCTGTTTTTT; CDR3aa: CAWNQGTNTGELFF
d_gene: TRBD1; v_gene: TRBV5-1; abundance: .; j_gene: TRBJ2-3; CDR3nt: TGCGCCAGCAGCTTGGTGGGACAGGGCGCAGATACGCAGTATTTT; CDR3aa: CASSLVGQGADTQYF
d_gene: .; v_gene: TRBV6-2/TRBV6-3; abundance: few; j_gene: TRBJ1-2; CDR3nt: TGTGCCAGCAGTTACTCGACGGAGTTATATGGCTACACCTTC; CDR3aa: CASSYSTELYGYTF
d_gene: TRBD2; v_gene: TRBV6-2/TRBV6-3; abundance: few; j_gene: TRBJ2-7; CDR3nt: TGTGCCAGCAGCGCGGGGGTCGGGAGCTCCTACGAGCAGTACTTC; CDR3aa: CASSAGVGSSYEQYF
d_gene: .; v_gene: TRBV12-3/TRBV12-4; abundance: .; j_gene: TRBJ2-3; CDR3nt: TGTGCCAGCAGCGAAAGAGGACGGAACACAGATACGCAGTATTTT; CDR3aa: CASSERGRNTDTQYF
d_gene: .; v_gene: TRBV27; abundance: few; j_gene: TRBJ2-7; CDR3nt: TGTGCCAGCAGTTTCACCCGCACCCTAGCTCCCGAGCAGTACTTC; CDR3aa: CASSFTRTLAPEQYF
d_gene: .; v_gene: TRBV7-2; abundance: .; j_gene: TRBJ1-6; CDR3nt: TGTGCCAGCAGCTTAGGCGCCATAGGTTCACCCCTCCACTTT; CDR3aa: CASSLGAIGSPLHF
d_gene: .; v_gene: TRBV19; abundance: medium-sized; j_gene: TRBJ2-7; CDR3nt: TGTGCCAGTAGTATGGTCGGGGTAGGCTACGAGCAGTACTTC; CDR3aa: CASSMVGVGYEQYF
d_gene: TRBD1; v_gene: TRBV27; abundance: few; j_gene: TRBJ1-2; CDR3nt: TGTGCCAGCAGTTTATTGGGACAGGGGGCGTTGGGCTACACCTTC; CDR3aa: CASSLLGQGALGYTF
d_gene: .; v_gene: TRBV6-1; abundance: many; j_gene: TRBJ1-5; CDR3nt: TGTGCCAGCAGTGAAGGGGCGCCTACCGCCGATCAGCCCCAGCATTTT; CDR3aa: CASSEGAPTADQPQHF
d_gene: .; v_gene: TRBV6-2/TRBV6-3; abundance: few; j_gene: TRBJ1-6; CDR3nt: TGTGCCAGCAGTTACTTTGGGACGGAAAATTCACCCCTCCACTTT; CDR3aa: CASSYFGTENSPLHF
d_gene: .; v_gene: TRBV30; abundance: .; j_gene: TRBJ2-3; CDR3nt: TGTGCCTGGAGTAACAAACCTCCCTATACGCAGTATTTT; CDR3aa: CAWSNKPPYTQYF
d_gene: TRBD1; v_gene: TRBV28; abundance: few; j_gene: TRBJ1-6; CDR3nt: TGTGCCAGCAGCTTGAGGACAGGGGATTCACCCCTCCACTTT; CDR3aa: CASSLRTGDSPLHF
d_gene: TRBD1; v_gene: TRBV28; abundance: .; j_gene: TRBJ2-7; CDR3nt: TGTGCCAGCAGTACCACCGGGACAGGGGACGGGAGCGGCCACGAGCAGTACTTC; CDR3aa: CASSTTGTGDGSGHEQYF
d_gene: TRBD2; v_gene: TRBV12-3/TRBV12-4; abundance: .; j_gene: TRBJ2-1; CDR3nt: TGTGCCAGCAGTGGCGGGACTAGCGGGATTAACTCCTACAATGAGCAGTTCTTC; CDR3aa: CASSGGTSGINSYNEQFF
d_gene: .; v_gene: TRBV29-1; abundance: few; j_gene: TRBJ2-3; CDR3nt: TGCAGCGTTGCGCGGGACACAGATACGCAGTATTTT; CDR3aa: CSVARDTDTQYF
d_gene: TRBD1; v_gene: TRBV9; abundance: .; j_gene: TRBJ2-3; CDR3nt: TGTGCCAGCAGCGTAGGCGCGACAGGGATCACAGATACGCAGTATTTT; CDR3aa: CASSVGATGITDTQYF
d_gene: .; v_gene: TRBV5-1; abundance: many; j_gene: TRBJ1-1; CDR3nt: TGCGCCAGCAGCTTGGGTCCGGGGGCGAACACTGAAGCTTTCTTT; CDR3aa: CASSLGPGANTEAFF
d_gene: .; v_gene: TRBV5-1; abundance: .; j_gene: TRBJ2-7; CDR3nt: TGCGCCAGCAGTGAAATCAACCCGGGGGTCTCCTACGAGCAGTACTTC; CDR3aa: CASSEINPGVSYEQYF
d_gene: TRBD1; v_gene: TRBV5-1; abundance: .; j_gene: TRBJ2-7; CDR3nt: TGCGCCAGCAGTTTTGACAGGGCACCCTCCTACGAGCAGTACTTC; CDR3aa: CASSFDRAPSYEQYF
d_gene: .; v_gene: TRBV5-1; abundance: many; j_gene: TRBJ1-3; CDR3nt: TGCGCCAGCAGCTTGGGGTCCGAAAACACCATATATTTT; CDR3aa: CASSLGSENTIYF
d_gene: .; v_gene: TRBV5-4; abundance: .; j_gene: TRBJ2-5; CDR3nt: TGTGCCAGCAGCTTTCTCCAGGGGGGGGAGACCCAGTACTTC; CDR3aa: CASSFLQGGETQYF
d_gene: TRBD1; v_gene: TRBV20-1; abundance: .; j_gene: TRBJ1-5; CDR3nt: TGCAGTGCCCCGGAAAGACAGGGGTTCCAGCCCCAGCATTTT; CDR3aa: CSAPERQGFQPQHF
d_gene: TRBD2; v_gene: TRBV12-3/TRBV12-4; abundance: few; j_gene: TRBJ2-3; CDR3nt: TGTGCCAGCAGGGCTAGCGGGAGGGCAGATACGCAGTATTTT; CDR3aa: CASRASGRADTQYF
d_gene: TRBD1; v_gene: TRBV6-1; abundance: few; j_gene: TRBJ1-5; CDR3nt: TGTGCCAGCAACCGGGACAGGGGGATTCAGCACCAGCATTTT; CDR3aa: CASNRDRGIQHQHF
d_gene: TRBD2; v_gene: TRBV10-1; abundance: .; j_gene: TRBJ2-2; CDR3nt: TGCGCCAGCAGTGAAACAGTGGCGGGGGTCACCGGGGAGCTGTTTTTT; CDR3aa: CASSETVAGVTGELFF
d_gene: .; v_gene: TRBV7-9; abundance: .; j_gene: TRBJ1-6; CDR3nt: TGTGCCAGCAGCTTAGATGGGAACTCACCCCTCCACTTT; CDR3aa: CASSLDGNSPLHF
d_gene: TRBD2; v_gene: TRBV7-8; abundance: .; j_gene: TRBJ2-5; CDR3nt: TGTGCCAGCAGCTCGACCCAAAGGGAAGCGGGAGGTATCGGGGAGACCCAGTACTTC; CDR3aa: CASSSTQREAGGIGETQYF
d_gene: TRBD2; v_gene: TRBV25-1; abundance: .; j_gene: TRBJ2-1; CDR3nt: TGTGCCAGCAGTGCCACTAGCGTGGTCTACCATGAGCAGTTCTTC; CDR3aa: CASSATSVVYHEQFF
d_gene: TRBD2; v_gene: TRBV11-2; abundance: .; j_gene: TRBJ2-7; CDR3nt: TGTGCCAGCAGCTTAGGTAGCGGGCAGACCTACGAGCAGTACTTC; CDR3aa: CASSLGSGQTYEQYF
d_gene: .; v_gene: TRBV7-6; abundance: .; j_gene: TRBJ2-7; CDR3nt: TGTGCCAGCAGCTTGGGCGGGAACTCGGCCGAGCAGTACTTC; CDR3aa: CASSLGGNSAEQYF
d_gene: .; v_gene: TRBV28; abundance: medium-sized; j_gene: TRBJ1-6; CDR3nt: TGTGCCAACAATGGCTCCGGGACCTCACCCCTCCACTTT; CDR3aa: CANNGSGTSPLHF
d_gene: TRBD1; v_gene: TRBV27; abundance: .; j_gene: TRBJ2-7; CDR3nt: TGTGCCAGCAGCATCACAGGGGGCTACGAGCAGTACTTC; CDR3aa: CASSITGGYEQYF
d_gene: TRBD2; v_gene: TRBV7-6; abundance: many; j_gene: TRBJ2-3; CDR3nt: TGTGCCAGCAGCTCTTCTAGCGGGAACACAGATACGCAGTATTTT; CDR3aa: CASSSSSGNTDTQYF
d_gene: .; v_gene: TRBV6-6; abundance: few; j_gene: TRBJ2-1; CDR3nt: TGTGCCAGCAGTTACGACCGGACTCCATATGAGCAGTTCTTC; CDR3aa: CASSYDRTPYEQFF
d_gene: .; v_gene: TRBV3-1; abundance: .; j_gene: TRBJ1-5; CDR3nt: TGTGCCAGCAGCCCAAGCTACGTGGGACAGCCCCAGCATTTT; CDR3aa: CASSPSYVGQPQHF
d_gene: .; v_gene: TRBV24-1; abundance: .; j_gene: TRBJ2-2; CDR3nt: TGTGCCACCAGTGATCCAGGGGAGAACACCGGGGAGCTGTTTTTT; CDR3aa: CATSDPGENTGELFF
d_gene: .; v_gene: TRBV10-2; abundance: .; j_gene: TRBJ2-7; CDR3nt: TGCGCCAGCAGTGAAGTAGCCACCTACGAGCAGTACTTC; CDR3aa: CASSEVATYEQYF
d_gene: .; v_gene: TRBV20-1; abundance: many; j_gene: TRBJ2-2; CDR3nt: TGCAGTGCTAGAGGCGTAGGGGGAGGTAACACCGGGGAGCTGTTTTTT; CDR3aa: CSARGVGGGNTGELFF
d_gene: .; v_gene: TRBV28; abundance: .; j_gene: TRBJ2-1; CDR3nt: TGTGCCAGCAGTCCTCAAGTTGGTAGGAATGAGCAGTTCTTC; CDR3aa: CASSPQVGRNEQFF
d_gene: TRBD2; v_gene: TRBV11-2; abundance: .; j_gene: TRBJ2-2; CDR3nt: TGTGCCAGCAGCTTAGAAAGGACTAGCGGGAGATCCGGGGAGCTGTTTTTT; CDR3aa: CASSLERTSGRSGELFF
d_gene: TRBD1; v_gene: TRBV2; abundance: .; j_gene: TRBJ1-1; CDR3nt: TGTGCCAGCATGGGACAGTGGAACACTGAAGCTTTCTTT; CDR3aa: CASMGQWNTEAFF
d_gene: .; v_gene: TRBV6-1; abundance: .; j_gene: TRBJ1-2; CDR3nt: TGTGCCACTCAGGTGCGGGTTCAGGGTGGCTACACCTTC; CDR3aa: CATQVRVQGGYTF
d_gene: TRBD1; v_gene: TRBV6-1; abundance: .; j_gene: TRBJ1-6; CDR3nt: TGTGCCAGCAGTGAAAATTTGGGGGACAGCCATAATTCACCCCTCCACTTT; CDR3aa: CASSENLGDSHNSPLHF
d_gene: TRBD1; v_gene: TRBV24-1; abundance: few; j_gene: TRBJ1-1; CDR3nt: TGTGCCACCAGGCAGACAGGGGGCGCGACTGAAGCTTTCTTT; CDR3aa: CATRQTGGATEAFF
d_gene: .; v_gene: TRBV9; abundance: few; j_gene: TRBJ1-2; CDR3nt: TGTGCCAGCAGCGAGGACGGGAAAAAGACCTTC; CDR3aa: CASSEDGKKTF
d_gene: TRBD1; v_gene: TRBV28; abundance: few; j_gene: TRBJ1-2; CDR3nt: TGTGCCAGCAGTTATCGCCCGGGACAGTCGAGCCCGTATGGCTACACCTTC; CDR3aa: CASSYRPGQSSPYGYTF
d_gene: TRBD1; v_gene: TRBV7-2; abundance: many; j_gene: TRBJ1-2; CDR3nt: TGTGCCAGCAGCCTAGCCGGGACAGGGGGCTATGGCTACACCTTC; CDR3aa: CASSLAGTGGYGYTF
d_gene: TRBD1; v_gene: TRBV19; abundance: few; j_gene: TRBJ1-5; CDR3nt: TGTGTCAGTAGTACCGACAGGGCCAATCAGCCCCAGCATTTT; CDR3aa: CVSSTDRANQPQHF
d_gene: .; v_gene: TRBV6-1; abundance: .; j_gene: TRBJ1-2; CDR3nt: TGTGCCAGCAGCATCAAGGGGCAGTCCTATGGCTACACCTTC; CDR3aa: CASSIKGQSYGYTF
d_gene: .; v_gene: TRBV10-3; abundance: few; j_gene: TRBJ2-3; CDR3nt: TGTGCCATCAGTGACGGTTTTCTATTGGGCACAGATACGCAGTATTTT; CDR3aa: CAISDGFLLGTDTQYF
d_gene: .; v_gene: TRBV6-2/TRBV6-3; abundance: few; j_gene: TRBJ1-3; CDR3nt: TGTGCCAGCAGTTACGGGAGGGGAACTGGAAACACCATATATTTT; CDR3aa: CASSYGRGTGNTIYF
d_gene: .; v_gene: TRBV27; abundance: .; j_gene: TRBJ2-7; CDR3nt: TGTGCCAGCAGTTTATACGGTCAGGGGTTCCACGAGCAGTACTTC; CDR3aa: CASSLYGQGFHEQYF
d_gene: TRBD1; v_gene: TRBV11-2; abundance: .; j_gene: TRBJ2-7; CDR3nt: TGTGCCAGCAGCCCGGGACAGGGGTACGAGCAGTACTTC; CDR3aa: CASSPGQGYEQYF
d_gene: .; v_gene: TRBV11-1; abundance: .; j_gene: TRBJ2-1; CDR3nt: TGTGCCAGCAGCCAGAGAGGGACGGAAGACAATGAGCAGTTCTTC; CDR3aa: CASSQRGTEDNEQFF
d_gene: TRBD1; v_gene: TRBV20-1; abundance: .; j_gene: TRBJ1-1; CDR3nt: TGCAGTGCTGGCGGGACAGTGAACACTGAAGCTTTCTTT; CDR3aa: CSAGGTVNTEAFF
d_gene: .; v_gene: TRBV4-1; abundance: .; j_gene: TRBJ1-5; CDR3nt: TGCGCCAGCGGACACGCTAGCAATCAGCCCCAGCATTTT; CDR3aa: CASGHASNQPQHF
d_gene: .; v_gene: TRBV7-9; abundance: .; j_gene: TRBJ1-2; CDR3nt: TGTGCCAGCAGCGGAGTAGGGGCTGCGGGCTATGGCTACACCTTC; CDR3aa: CASSGVGAAGYGYTF